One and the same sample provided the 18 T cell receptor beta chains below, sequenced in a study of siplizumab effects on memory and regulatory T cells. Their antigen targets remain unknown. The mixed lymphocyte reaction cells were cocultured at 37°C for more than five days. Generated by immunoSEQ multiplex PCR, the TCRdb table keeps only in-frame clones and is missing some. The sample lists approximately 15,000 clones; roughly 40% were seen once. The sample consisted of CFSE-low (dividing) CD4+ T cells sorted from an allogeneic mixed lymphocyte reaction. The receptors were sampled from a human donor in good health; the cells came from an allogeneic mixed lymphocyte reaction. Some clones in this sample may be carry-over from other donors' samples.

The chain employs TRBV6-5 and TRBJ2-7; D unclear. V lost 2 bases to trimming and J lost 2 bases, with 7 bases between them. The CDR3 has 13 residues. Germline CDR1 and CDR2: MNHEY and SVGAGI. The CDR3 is CASSYLSAYEQYF. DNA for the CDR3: TGTGCCAGCAGTTACCTTTCAGCCTACGAGCAGTACTTC.

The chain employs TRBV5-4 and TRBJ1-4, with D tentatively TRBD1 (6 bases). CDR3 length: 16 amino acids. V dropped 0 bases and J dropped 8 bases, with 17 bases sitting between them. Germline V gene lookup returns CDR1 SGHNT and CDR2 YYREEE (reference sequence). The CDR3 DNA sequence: TGTGCCAGCAGCTTGGCCGGTCAGGGGCTGGCGGAAAAACTGTTTTTT. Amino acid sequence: CASSLAGQGLAEKLFF. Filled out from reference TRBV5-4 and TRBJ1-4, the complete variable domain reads ETGVTQSPTHLIKTRGQQVTLRCSSQSGHNTVSWYQQALGQGPQFIFQYYREEENGRGNFPPRFSGLQFPNYSSELNVNALELDDSALYLCASSLAGQGLAEKLFFGSGTQLSVL.

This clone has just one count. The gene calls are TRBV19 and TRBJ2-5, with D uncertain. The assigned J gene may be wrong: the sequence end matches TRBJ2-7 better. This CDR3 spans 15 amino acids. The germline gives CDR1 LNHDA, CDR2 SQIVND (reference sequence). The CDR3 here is CASSHLPGPPYEQYF. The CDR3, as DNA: TGTGCCAGTAGTCACCTCCCGGGCCCACCATACGAGCAGTACTTC.

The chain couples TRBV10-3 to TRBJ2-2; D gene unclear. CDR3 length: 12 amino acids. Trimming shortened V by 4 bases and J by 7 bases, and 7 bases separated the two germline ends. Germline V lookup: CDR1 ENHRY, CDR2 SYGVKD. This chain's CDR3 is CAISVSGGELFF. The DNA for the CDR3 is TGTGCCATCAGTGTTTCGGGCGGGGAGCTGTTTTTT.

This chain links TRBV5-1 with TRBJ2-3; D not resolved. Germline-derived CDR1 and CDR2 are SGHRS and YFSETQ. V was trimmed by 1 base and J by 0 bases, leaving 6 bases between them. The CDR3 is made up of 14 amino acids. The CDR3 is CASSLPSSTDTQYF. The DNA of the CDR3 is TGCGCCAGCAGCTTGCCGTCGAGCACAGATACGCAGTATTTT.

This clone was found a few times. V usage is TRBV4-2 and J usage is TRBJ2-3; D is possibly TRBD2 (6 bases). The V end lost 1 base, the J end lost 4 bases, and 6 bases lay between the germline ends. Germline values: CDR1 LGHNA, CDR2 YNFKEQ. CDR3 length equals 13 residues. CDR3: CASSQGLADTQYF. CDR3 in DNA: TGTGCCAGCAGCCAAGGACTAGCAGATACGCAGTATTTT.

The CDR3 loop reads CASSPLPTGGISNEQFF. The CDR3 DNA follows: TGTGCCAGCTCACCCCTACCGACAGGGGGTATATCCAATGAGCAGTTCTTC. This chain joins TRBV18 and TRBJ2-1; TRBD1 agrees at 9 bases. CDR1 is KGHSH and CDR2 is LQKENI in the germline V gene. The CDR3 extends over 17 amino acids. J gave up 6 bases and V 3 bases, and 12 bases lay outside the gene matches.

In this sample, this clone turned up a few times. CDR3 amino acids: CASSQTDKDSSNQPQHF. CDR3 DNA sequence: TGCGCCAGCAGTCAAACGGACAAGGACTCTAGCAATCAGCCCCAGCATTTT. This rearrangement joins TRBV23-1 to TRBJ1-5; D is perhaps TRBD1 (5 bases). TRBV23-1 is annotated as an ORF whose role is uncertain. This CDR3 is built from 17 residues. V lost 2 bases, J lost 0 bases, and 14 bases lay in between.

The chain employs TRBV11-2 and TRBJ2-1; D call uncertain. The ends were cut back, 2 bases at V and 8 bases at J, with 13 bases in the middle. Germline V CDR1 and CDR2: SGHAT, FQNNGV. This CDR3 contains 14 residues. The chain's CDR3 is CASSLTQAVHEQFF. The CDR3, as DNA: TGTGCCAGCAGCTTAACACAAGCAGTCCATGAGCAGTTCTTC.

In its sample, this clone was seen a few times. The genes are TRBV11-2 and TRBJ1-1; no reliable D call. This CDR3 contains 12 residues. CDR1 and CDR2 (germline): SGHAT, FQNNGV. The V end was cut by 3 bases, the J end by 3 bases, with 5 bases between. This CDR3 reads CASSFSDTEAFF. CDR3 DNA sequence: TGTGCCAGCAGCTTTAGCGACACTGAAGCTTTCTTT.

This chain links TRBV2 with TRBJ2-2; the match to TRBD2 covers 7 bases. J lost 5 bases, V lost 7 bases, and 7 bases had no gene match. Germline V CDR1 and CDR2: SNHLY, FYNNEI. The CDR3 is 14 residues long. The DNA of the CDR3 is TGTGCCAGCAAAAAAGCGGGAACGACCGGGGAGCTGTTTTTT. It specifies CASKKAGTTGELFF.

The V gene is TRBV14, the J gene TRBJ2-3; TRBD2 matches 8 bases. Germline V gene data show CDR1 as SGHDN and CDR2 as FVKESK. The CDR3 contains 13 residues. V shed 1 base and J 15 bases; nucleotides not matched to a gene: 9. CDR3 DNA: TGTGCCAGCAGCCAAGCCGGGACTAGTATTCTCTATTTT. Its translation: CASSQAGTSILYF.

The CDR3 sequence: CASSFLETQYF. For the CDR3, the DNA is TGTGCCAGCAGCTTCCTAGAGACCCAGTACTTC. This chain connects TRBV5-4 to TRBJ2-5; no clear D. Per germline, CDR1 SGHNT and CDR2 YYREEE (reference sequence). The CDR3 spans 11 residues. The V gene lost 2 bases and the J gene lost 4 bases, with 3 bases spanning the gap. Full variable domain (outside the CDR3, taken from reference TRBV5-4 and TRBJ2-5): ETGVTQSPTHLIKTRGQQVTLRCSSQSGHNTVSWYQQALGQGPQFIFQYYREEENGRGNFPPRFSGLQFPNYSSELNVNALELDDSALYLCASSFLETQYFGPGTRLLVL.

The CDR3, as DNA: TGTGCCAGCAGCCCCCTGGGGCAAGACACCGGGGAGCTGTTTTTT. Its protein is CASSPLGQDTGELFF. The chain carries TRBV5-6 and TRBJ2-2, with D possibly matching TRBD1 (5 bases). V lost 4 bases to trimming and J lost 3 bases, with 13 bases between them. This CDR3 has 15 residues. Germline V gene sequence: CDR1 SGHDT, CDR2 YYEEEE.

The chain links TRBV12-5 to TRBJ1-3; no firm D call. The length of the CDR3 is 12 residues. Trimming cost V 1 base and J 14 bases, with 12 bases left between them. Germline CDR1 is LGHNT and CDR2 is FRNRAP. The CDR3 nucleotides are TGTGCTAGTGGTTTGGGCACAGCGACGTTATATTTT. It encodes CASGLGTATLYF.

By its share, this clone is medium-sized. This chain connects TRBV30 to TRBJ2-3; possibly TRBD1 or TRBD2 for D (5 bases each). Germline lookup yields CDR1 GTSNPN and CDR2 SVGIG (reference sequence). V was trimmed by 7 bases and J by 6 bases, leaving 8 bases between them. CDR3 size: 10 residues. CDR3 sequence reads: CASGRDTQYF. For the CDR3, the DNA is TGTGCCTCGGGGCGGGATACGCAGTATTTT.

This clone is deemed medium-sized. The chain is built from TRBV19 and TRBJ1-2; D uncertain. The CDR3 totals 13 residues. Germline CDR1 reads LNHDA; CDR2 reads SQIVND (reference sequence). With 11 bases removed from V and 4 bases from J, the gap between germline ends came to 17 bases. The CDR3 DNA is TGTGCCGGTGCGGGAGTCGGCGGCTATGGCTACACCTTC. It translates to CAGAGVGGYGYTF. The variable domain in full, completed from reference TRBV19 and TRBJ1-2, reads DGGITQSPKYLFRKEGQNVTLSCEQNLNHDAMYWYRQDPGQGLRLIYYSQIVNDFQKGDIAEGYSVSREKKESFPLTVTSAQKNPTAFYLCAGAGVGGYGYTFGSGTRLTVV.

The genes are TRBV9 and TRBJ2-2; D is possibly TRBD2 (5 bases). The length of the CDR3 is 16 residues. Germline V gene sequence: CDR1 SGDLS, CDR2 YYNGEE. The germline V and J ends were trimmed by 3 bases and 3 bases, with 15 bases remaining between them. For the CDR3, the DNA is TGTGCCAGCAGCGCCAGAAGGGTGCGGGACACCGGGGAGCTGTTTTTT. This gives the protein CASSARRVRDTGELFF. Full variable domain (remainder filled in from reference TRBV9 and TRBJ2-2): DSGVTQTPKHLITATGQRVTLRCSPRSGDLSVYWYQQSLDQGLQFLIQYYNGEERAKGNILERFSAQQFPDLHSELNLSSLELGDSALYFCASSARRVRDTGELFFGEGSRLTVL.